Below, 29 T cell receptor beta chains from the same sample are listed, as sequenced in a study of CD4+ T cells in melanoma. Produced via immunoSEQ multiplex PCR; TCRdb's table is partial and in-frame only. The profile covers about 16,000 clones, with approximately 76% appearing a single time and 12% taken by the ten largest. The sequencing input was cells from a culture (not recorded whether cultured in vitro). The receptors were sampled from a human donor with melanoma.

This chain links TRBV10-2 with TRBJ2-7, with TRBD2 as a possible D gene (6 bases). CDR1 and CDR2 from the germline V gene are WSHSY and SAAADI. The CDR3 loop spans 13 amino acids. The V and J ends lost 8 bases and 7 bases respectively, with 18 bases between them. The CDR3 loop is CASRLEGAGEQYF. CDR3 nucleotide sequence: TGCGCCAGCCGGCTGGAGGGCGCGGGGGAGCAGTACTTC.

The chain couples TRBV5-4 to TRBJ1-4; no definite D call. V was pared by 4 bases and J by 0 bases, with 19 bases between. The CDR3 extends over 18 amino acids. CDR1 SGHNT and CDR2 YYREEE come from the germline V gene (reference sequence). Here the CDR3 reads CASSLRYVTAATNEKLFF. Here the CDR3 DNA reads TGTGCCAGCAGCCTGCGTTATGTAACAGCGGCAACTAATGAAAAACTGTTTTTT.

This chain joins TRBV9 and TRBJ2-7, with 8 bases aligning to TRBD1. The V gene end was trimmed by 4 bases and the J gene end by 6 bases; junction bases not matched to a gene: 6. The CDR3 has 13 amino acids. The germline CDR1 and CDR2 sequences are SGDLS and YYNGEE. The CDR3 nucleotides read TGTGCCAGCAGCCCCGGACAGGGCGGCGAGCAGTACTTC. Its translation is CASSPGQGGEQYF.

The chain links TRBV7-8 to TRBJ1-1; D not certain. The CDR3 loop spans 14 amino acids. Germline V CDR1 and CDR2: SGHVS, FQNEAQ. Trimming left V 4 bases short and J 1 base short, with 10 bases between. CDR3 protein: CASSYRQANTEAFF. CDR3 nucleotides: TGTGCCAGCAGCTACCGACAAGCGAACACTGAAGCTTTCTTT.

This sequence joins TRBV19 and TRBJ2-3, with TRBD2 as a possible D gene (5 bases). The CDR3 runs 15 residues. CDR1 is LNHDA and CDR2 is SQIVND in the germline V gene (reference sequence). V dropped 4 bases and J dropped 6 bases, with 17 bases sitting between them. This CDR3 reads CASSTPGPTGDTQYF. In DNA form, the CDR3 reads TGTGCCAGTAGTACCCCGGGTCCAACGGGGGATACGCAGTATTTT.

This clone was recorded once. The chain is built from TRBV5-6 and TRBJ1-4, with 9 bases matching TRBD1. CDR3 size: 15 residues. J lost 8 bases, V lost 1 base, and 6 bases had no gene match. Germline V gene sequence: CDR1 SGHDT, CDR2 YYEEEE. CDR3 sequence reads: CASSLPQGAGEKLFF. Here the CDR3 DNA reads TGTGCCAGCAGCTTGCCACAGGGGGCGGGAGAAAAACTGTTTTTT.

This clone was observed a handful of times. The CDR3 is CASSLFGQVRREGSGYTF. CDR3 bases: TGTGCCAGCAGCTTATTCGGCCAGGTCAGGCGCGAGGGATCTGGCTACACCTTC. The gene calls are TRBV7-8 and TRBJ1-2, with no clear D. The germline V gene encodes CDR1 SGHVS and CDR2 FQNEAQ. This CDR3 comprises 18 residues. Trimming removed 2 bases from V and 7 bases from J, with 26 bases in between.

The CDR3 DNA follows: TGCGCCAGCAGCCAGATATACAGGGAAGGCTACACCTTC. Translating gives CASSQIYREGYTF. J is TRBJ1-2 and V is TRBV4-1; the D gene is possibly TRBD1 (6 bases). Germline V CDR1 and CDR2: MGHRA, YSYEKL. The CDR3 is 13 amino acids. Trimming pared 3 bases from V and 8 bases from J, leaving 13 bases between.

The chain couples TRBV29-1 to TRBJ1-1; no reliable D call. V lost 4 bases and J lost 0, with 12 bases in between. In germline, CDR1 is SQVTM, CDR2 ANQGSEA. CDR3 length: 14 amino acids. CDR3 residues: CSVAYGFMNTEAFF. As DNA, the CDR3 is TGCAGCGTTGCGTATGGGTTCATGAACACTGAAGCTTTCTTT.

The CDR3, as DNA: TGTGCCAGCAGCTCACAGGGGACGGCATCACCCCTCCACTTT. This translates into CASSSQGTASPLHF. The genes are TRBV7-3 and TRBJ1-6; 7 positions match TRBD1. Germline V gene lookup returns CDR1 SGHTA and CDR2 FQGTGA. The CDR3 runs 14 residues. Trimming cost V 4 bases and J 10 bases; bases outside gene matches: 7.

This clone has just one count. The chain recombines TRBV4-2 with TRBJ1-3; a possible D gene is TRBD1 (5 bases). The V gene lost 0 bases and the J gene lost 1 base, with 16 bases spanning the gap. Germline assignment: CDR1 LGHNA and CDR2 YNFKEQ. This CDR3 is 18 amino acids long. Written as DNA, the CDR3 is TGTGCCAGCAGCCAAGATCTGGGGACGGGTGTTTCTGGAAACACCATATATTTT. Translated: CASSQDLGTGVSGNTIYF.

This sequence joins TRBV2 and TRBJ1-5; no firm D call. V was pared by 4 bases and J by 9 bases, with 16 bases between. The germline V gene has CDR1 SNHLY and CDR2 FYNNEI. The CDR3 consists of 14 residues. The CDR3 bases are TGTGCCAGCAGTGTTCTCACCGTCGATGGGCCCCAGCATTTT. This encodes CASSVLTVDGPQHF.

The gene calls are TRBV7-2 and TRBJ2-7; D perhaps matches TRBD2 (5 bases). Trimming shortened V by 1 base and J by 7 bases, and 26 bases separated the two germline ends. This CDR3 has 18 residues. Germline V gene sequence: CDR1 SGHTA, CDR2 FQGNSA. CDR3 DNA: TGTGCCAGCAGCTTAGTGAGGCGGTTCGGCGGGCCCTCTACGGAGCAGTACTTC. Its protein product is CASSLVRRFGGPSTEQYF. The variable domain in full, with the rest retrieved from reference TRBV7-2 and TRBJ2-7, is GAGVSQSPSNKVTEKGKDVELRCDPISGHTALYWYRQSLGQGLEFLIYFQGNSAPDKSGLPSDRFSAERTGGSVSTLTIQRTQQEDSAVYLCASSLVRRFGGPSTEQYFGPGTRLTVT.

The table lists this clone with a count of one. The chain is built from TRBV6-1 and TRBJ2-2, with 12 positions matching TRBD1. The CDR3 contains 16 residues. The V gene's germline CDR1 is MNHNS and CDR2 SASEGT. Unmatched junction bases numbered 5, after V lost 4 bases and J lost 5 bases. The CDR3 bases are TGTGCCAGCAGTGGACGGGACAGGGGGCGTACCGGGGAGCTGTTTTTT. This translates into CASSGRDRGRTGELFF.

V is TRBV27 and J is TRBJ1-3, with unresolved D. Looked up from germline, CDR1 is MNHEY and CDR2 is SMNVEV (reference sequence). The CDR3 extends over 13 amino acids. V lost 7 bases and J lost 4, with 11 bases in between. CDR3 bases: TGTGCCAGCAAGTTTGCAGCAGGAAACACCATATATTTT. It specifies CASKFAAGNTIYF.

The chain carries TRBV7-8 and TRBJ2-7; D unclear. The V gene lost 2 bases and the J gene lost 5 bases, with 10 bases spanning the gap. The CDR3 covers 13 residues. The germline V gene has CDR1 SGHVS and CDR2 FQNEAQ. Written as DNA, the CDR3 is TGTGCCAGCAGCTTAACGCCGGGTGACGAGCAGTACTTC. Translation gives CASSLTPGDEQYF. Variable domain in full (rest from reference TRBV7-8 and TRBJ2-7): GAGVSQSPRYKVAKRGQDVALRCDPISGHVSLFWYQQALGQGPEFLTYFQNEAQLDKSGLPSDRFFAERPEGSVSTLKIQRTQQEDSAVYLCASSLTPGDEQYFGPGTRLTVT.

This rearrangement joins TRBV9 to TRBJ2-7, with D maybe TRBD1 (6 bases). The CDR3 has 14 residues. Trimming removed 4 bases at V and 1 base at J, with 12 bases between. Germline CDR1 is SGDLS and CDR2 is YYNGEE. In nucleotides, the CDR3 is TGTGCCAGCAGCCCACAGGGACAATCCTACGAGCAGTACTTC. Translated: CASSPQGQSYEQYF. Together with reference TRBV9 and TRBJ2-7, the CDR3 gives the full variable domain: DSGVTQTPKHLITATGQRVTLRCSPRSGDLSVYWYQQSLDQGLQFLIQYYNGEERAKGNILERFSAQQFPDLHSELNLSSLELGDSALYFCASSPQGQSYEQYFGPGTRLTVT.

This clone was counted between two and nine times. The V call is TRBV27, the J call TRBJ1-1, with D possibly TRBD1 on 5 matching bases. V lost 2 bases, J lost 0 bases, and 10 bases lay in between. Germline V gene sequence: CDR1 MNHEY, CDR2 SMNVEV (reference sequence). The CDR3 spans 15 residues. CDR3 sequence (DNA): TGTGCCAGCAGTTTAGTTTTGGGACTGAACACTGAAGCTTTCTTT. Its translation is CASSLVLGLNTEAFF.

V is TRBV11-3 and J is TRBJ2-2; 12 bases match TRBD2. In germline, CDR1 is SGHNT, CDR2 YENEEA. The CDR3 runs to 16 residues. V dropped 4 bases and J dropped 4; count of bases not matched to a gene: 4. For the CDR3, the DNA is TGTGCCAGCAGCTCGGGACTAGCGGGCCCCACCGGGGAGCTGTTTTTT. Its translation: CASSSGLAGPTGELFF.

This clone showed up just a few times. The chain combines TRBV5-1 with TRBJ2-5; D is unclear. The CDR3 runs 12 residues. Between the trimmed V and J ends, which lost 0 bases and 7 bases, there was a span of 7 bases. Germline V lookup: CDR1 SGHRS, CDR2 YFSETQ. The chain's CDR3 is CASSLEGPTQYF. DNA of the CDR3: TGCGCCAGCAGCTTGGAGGGTCCGACCCAGTACTTC.

The chain is built from TRBV2 and TRBJ1-6, with 7 positions matching TRBD1. CDR1 SNHLY and CDR2 FYNNEI come from the germline V gene. This CDR3 is 13 amino acids long. After removal of 8 bases from V and 7 bases from J, the junction contained 5 bases not matched to a gene. CDR3 bases: TGTGCCAGCCAAGGGACAGAGAATTCACCCCTCCACTTT. Amino acid sequence: CASQGTENSPLHF.

The rearrangement links TRBV27 to TRBJ2-2; perhaps TRBD1 as D (6 bases). V gave up 6 bases and J gave up 4 bases, with 12 bases separating them. Germline V lookup: CDR1 MNHEY, CDR2 SMNVEV (reference sequence). This CDR3 has 14 amino acids. The CDR3 DNA reads as TGTGCCAGCAGACTTACAGGGATCACCGGGGAGCTGTTTTTT. It encodes CASRLTGITGELFF.

V and J are TRBV7-9 and TRBJ2-1; maybe TRBD2 (7 bases). The length of the CDR3 is 15 residues. From germline, CDR1 is SEHNR and CDR2 FQNEAQ (reference sequence). Deletions cut 2 bases from V and 4 bases from J, with 12 bases between. The CDR3 loop is CASSLFRGGYNEQFF. The DNA of the CDR3 is TGTGCCAGCAGCTTATTTAGGGGGGGGTACAATGAGCAGTTCTTC.

This clone has only a few counts. The chain's CDR3 is CAWGQGWEKLFF. Here the CDR3 DNA reads TGTGCCTGGGGACAGGGTTGGGAAAAACTGTTTTTT. The chain carries TRBV30 and TRBJ1-4; TRBD1 aligns across 8 bases. V dropped 5 bases and J dropped 8; count of bases not matched to a gene: 4. The germline CDR1 and CDR2 sequences are GTSNPN and SVGIG (reference sequence). There are 12 residues in the CDR3.

This clone was observed once. The chain joins TRBV5-1 to TRBJ1-1, with TRBD1 as a possible D gene (6 bases). Trimming cost V 4 bases and J 1 base, with 11 bases left between them. This CDR3 contains 14 residues. Germline V CDR1 and CDR2: SGHRS, YFSETQ. CDR3 loop: CASSQGLTNTEAFF. The CDR3 DNA reads as TGCGCCAGCAGCCAGGGGCTAACGAACACTGAAGCTTTCTTT.

In this sample, this clone turned up once. The chain carries TRBV28 and TRBJ2-1; 8 nucleotides align to TRBD2. With V trimmed by 4 bases and J by 8 bases, 10 bases remained unmatched. CDR3 size: 15 residues. Germline V gene lookup returns CDR1 MDHEN and CDR2 SYDVKM. Here the CDR3 DNA reads TGTGCCAGCAGTTCCGGGGGGGCGGATGGGTATGAGCAGTTCTTC. Translation: CASSSGGADGYEQFF.

This clone was recorded once. CDR3 amino acids: CASTGPTYEQYF. The CDR3 DNA is TGTGCCAGCACAGGGCCCACCTACGAGCAGTACTTC. The gene calls are TRBV6-6 and TRBJ2-7; possible D gene TRBD1, 5 bases. The CDR3 is 12 residues long. CDR1 is MNHNY and CDR2 is SVGAGI in the germline V gene (reference sequence). Trimming took 7 bases from V and 2 from J, leaving 9 bases between them.

In this sample, this clone turned up a few times. The chain carries TRBV2 and TRBJ2-7; 7 nucleotides agree with TRBD2. Unmatched junction bases numbered 6, after V lost 1 base and J lost 3 bases. The germline V gene encodes CDR1 SNHLY and CDR2 FYNNEI. This CDR3 is 15 amino acids long. CDR3 in amino acids: CASSEGGGRNYEQYF. The CDR3 coding sequence is TGTGCCAGCAGTGAAGGGGGGGGAAGGAACTACGAGCAGTACTTC.

The chain carries TRBV10-2 and TRBJ2-3; D ambiguous. The germline gives CDR1 WSHSY, CDR2 SAAADI. The CDR3 runs to 11 residues. V was cut by 6 bases and J by 5 bases, with 6 bases left in between. CDR3 DNA: TGCGCCAGCAGGGGCGGAGATACGCAGTATTTT. Translation: CASRGGDTQYF.